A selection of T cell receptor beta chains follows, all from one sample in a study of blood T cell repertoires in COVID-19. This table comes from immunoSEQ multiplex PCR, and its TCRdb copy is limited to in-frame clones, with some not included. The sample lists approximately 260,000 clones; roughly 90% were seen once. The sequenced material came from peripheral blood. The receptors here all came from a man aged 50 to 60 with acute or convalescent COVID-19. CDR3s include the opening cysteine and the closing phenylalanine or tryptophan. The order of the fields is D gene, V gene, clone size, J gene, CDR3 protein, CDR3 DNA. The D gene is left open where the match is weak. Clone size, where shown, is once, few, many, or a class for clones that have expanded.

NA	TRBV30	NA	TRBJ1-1	CAWSAGMNTEAFF	TGTGCCTGGAGTGCGGGGATGAACACTGAAGCTTTCTTT
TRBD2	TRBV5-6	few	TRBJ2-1	CASSLVASGGRYNEQFF	TGTGCCAGCAGCTTGGTGGCTAGCGGGGGGCGGTACAATGAGCAGTTCTTC
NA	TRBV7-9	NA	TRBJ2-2	CASSLGLAGTGELFF	TGTGCCAGCAGCTTAGGCCTTGCGGGCACCGGGGAGCTGTTTTTT
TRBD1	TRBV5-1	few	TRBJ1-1	CASSSQGAGTEAFF	TGCGCCAGCAGCTCACAGGGGGCAGGCACTGAAGCTTTCTTT
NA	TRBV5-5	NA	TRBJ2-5	CASSRQGRQETQYF	TGTGCCAGCAGCCGCCAGGGCAGACAAGAGACCCAGTACTTC
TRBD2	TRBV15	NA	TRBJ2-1	CATSRDLAGGPGQFF	TGTGCCACCAGCAGAGATCTAGCGGGGGGGCCAGGGCAGTTCTTC
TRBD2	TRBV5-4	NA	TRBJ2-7	CASSPPVAGTYEQYF	TGTGCCAGCAGCCCCCCAGTAGCGGGAACCTACGAGCAGTACTTC
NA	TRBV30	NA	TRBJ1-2	CAWSVPGNYGYTF	TGTGCCTGGAGTGTACCAGGGAACTATGGCTACACCTTC
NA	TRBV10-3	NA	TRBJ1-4	CAISDPAGANEKLFF	TGTGCCATCAGTGATCCGGCAGGGGCAAATGAAAAACTGTTTTTT
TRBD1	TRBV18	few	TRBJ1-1	CASSPSGTGNTEAFF	TGTGCCAGCTCACCCTCCGGGACAGGGAACACTGAAGCTTTCTTT
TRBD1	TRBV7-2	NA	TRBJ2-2	CASSPDRGLTGELFF	TGTGCCAGCAGCCCCGACAGGGGGCTTACCGGGGAGCTGTTTTTT
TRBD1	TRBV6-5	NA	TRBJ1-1	CASSRTQQGYEAFF	TGTGCCAGCAGCCGAACCCAACAGGGGTATGAAGCTTTCTTT
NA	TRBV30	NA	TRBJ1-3	CAWDGDSGNTIYF	TGTGCCTGGGACGGGGACTCTGGAAACACCATATATTTT
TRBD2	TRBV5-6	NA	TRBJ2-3	CASSFTSGADTQYF	TGTGCCAGCAGCTTCACTAGCGGCGCAGATACGCAGTATTTT
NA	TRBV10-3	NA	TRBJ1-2	CAISAGYGYTF	TGTGCCATCAGTGCGGGGTATGGCTACACCTTC
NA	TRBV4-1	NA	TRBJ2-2	CASSQFPGTSNTGELFF	TGCGCCAGCAGCCAATTCCCTGGCACCTCGAACACCGGGGAGCTGTTTTTT
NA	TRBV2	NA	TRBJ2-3	CASSATGVTDTQYF	TGTGCCAGCAGTGCGACGGGAGTCACAGATACGCAGTATTTT
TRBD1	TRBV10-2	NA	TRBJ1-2	CASSDRGQVYGYTF	TGCGCCAGCAGTGACAGGGGGCAAGTCTATGGCTACACCTTC
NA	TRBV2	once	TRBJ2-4	CASSEARGLSLAKNIQYF	TGTGCCAGCAGTGAAGCGAGAGGACTGTCATTAGCCAAAAACATTCAGTACTTC
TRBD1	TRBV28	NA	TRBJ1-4	CASRAGTAEKLFF	TGTGCCAGCAGGGCCGGGACAGCAGAAAAACTGTTTTTT
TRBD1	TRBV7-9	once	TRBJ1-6	CASSTGDSYSPLHF	TGTGCCAGCAGCACCGGGGACAGCTATTCACCCCTCCACTTT
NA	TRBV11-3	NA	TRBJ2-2	CASSPRGRGELFF	TGTGCCAGCAGCCCCAGAGGTCGCGGGGAGCTGTTTTTT
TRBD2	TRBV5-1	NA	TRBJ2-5	CASSSIAGESGAQYF	TGCGCCAGCAGCTCTATAGCGGGGGAGTCAGGGGCCCAGTACTTC
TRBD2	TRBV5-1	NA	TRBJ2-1	CASSLEAGASYNEQFF	TGCGCCAGCAGCTTGGAGGCGGGAGCGAGCTACAATGAGCAGTTCTTC
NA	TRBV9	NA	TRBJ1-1	CASSVGGPENTEAFF	TGTGCCAGCAGCGTAGGCGGTCCAGAAAACACTGAAGCTTTCTTT
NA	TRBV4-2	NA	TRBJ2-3	CASSQPAGSNTDTQYF	TGTGCCAGCAGCCAACCTGCCGGGTCCAACACAGATACGCAGTATTTT
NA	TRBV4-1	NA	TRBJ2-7	CASSQDGRNPSYEQYF	TGCGCCAGCAGCCAAGATGGGAGGAATCCCTCCTACGAGCAGTACTTC
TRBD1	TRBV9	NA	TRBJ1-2	CASSEFGQDYGYTF	TGTGCCAGCAGTGAATTCGGACAGGACTATGGCTACACCTTC
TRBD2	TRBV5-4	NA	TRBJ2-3	CASSGGQPLAGDTQYF	TGTGCCAGCAGCGGAGGACAGCCACTAGCGGGAGATACGCAGTATTTT
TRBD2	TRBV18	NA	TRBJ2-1	CASSPVPTSGEYNEQFF	TGTGCCAGCTCACCGGTTCCGACTAGCGGGGAATACAATGAGCAGTTCTTC
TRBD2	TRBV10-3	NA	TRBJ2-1	CAISDGGIGNEQFF	TGTGCCATCAGTGACGGGGGGATAGGGAATGAGCAGTTCTTC
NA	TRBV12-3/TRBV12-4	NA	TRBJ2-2	CASSFNFAGELFF	TGTGCCAGCAGTTTCAACTTCGCCGGGGAGCTGTTTTTT
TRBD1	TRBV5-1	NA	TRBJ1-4	CASSLGSGQDEKLFF	TGCGCCAGCAGCTTGGGTTCGGGACAGGACGAAAAACTGTTTTTT
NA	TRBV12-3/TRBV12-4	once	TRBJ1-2	CASSIPGHGTYTF	TGTGCCAGCAGCATCCCGGGACACGGGACCTACACCTTC
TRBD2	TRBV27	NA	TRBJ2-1	CASSPGLAGGQDPSYNEQFF	TGTGCCAGCAGCCCCGGACTAGCGGGGGGTCAGGACCCCTCCTACAATGAGCAGTTCTTC
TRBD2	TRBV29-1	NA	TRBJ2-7	CSVAGLAGISYEQYF	TGCAGCGTCGCCGGACTAGCGGGGATCTCCTACGAGCAGTACTTC
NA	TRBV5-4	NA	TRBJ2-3	CASSPAGDTQYF	TGTGCCAGCAGCCCCGCGGGGGATACGCAGTATTTT
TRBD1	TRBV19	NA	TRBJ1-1	CASSIGDRATEAFF	TGTGCCAGTAGTATCGGTGACAGGGCCACTGAAGCTTTCTTT
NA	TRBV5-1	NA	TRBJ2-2	CASSPSLLSGGVTTGELFF	TGCGCCAGCAGCCCCTCTCTCCTTTCGGGGGGCGTTACCACCGGGGAGCTGTTTTTT
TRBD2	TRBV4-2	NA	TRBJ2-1	CASSQDGGLVIEQFF	TGTGCCAGCAGCCAAGATGGGGGACTAGTTATTGAGCAGTTCTTC
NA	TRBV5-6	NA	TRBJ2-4	CASSAGLQNIQYF	TGTGCCAGCAGCGCGGGACTCCAAAACATTCAGTACTTC
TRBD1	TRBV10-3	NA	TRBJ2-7	CAISDQDRVSYEQYF	TGTGCCATCAGTGACCAGGACAGGGTCTCCTACGAGCAGTACTTC